Listed below are T cell receptor beta chains from one sample, sequenced in a study of blood T cells in healthy people across ages. TCRdb reprocessed the 5' RACE reads via MiXCR and lists one record per CDR3 protein. The sample yields roughly 1,300,000 distinct CDR3 sequences, approximately 59% seen once. The sample was blood. Every receptor here comes from a man between 18 and 29 years old in good health. Both conserved end residues are part of each CDR3. A D gene is named only where the DNA matches it firmly. Size is omitted from some rows. Given values are once, few, many or a class for expanded clones.

D gene	V gene	J gene	CDR3 length	clone size	CDR3 DNA	CDR3 protein
TRBD1	TRBV27	TRBJ2-7	13	few	TGTGCCAGCAGTGCAGGACAGGGTTTAGCCGAGTACTTC	CASSAGQGLAEYF
.	TRBV20-1	TRBJ2-1	14	many	TGCAGTGCTAGACTCTCCCGGGGCTACAATGAGCAGTTCTTC	CSARLSRGYNEQFF
.	TRBV4-1	TRBJ2-7	14	few	TGCGCCAGCAGCCAAAAAGGGAGCGCCTACGAGCAGTACTTC	CASSQKGSAYEQYF
TRBD2	TRBV4-1	TRBJ2-1	15	few	TGCGCCAGCAGCCAACGTACTAGCGGGGTAATTGAGCAGTTCTTC	CASSQRTSGVIEQFF
.	TRBV3-1	TRBJ1-2	16	once	TGTGCCAGCAGCCAAGGTCGAGGGACGTTTAACTATGGCTACACCTTC	CASSQGRGTFNYGYTF
TRBD1	TRBV29-1	TRBJ1-1	12	few	TGCAGCGGTCACAGGGGTCAAACTGAAGCTTTCTTT	CSGHRGQTEAFF
TRBD1	TRBV27	TRBJ2-7	15	.	TGTGCCAGCAGTTCGCGACAGGGGGTCTGGTACGAGCAGTACTTC	CASSSRQGVWYEQYF
.	TRBV12-3/TRBV12-4	TRBJ1-1	15	.	TGTGCCAGCAGTCCCGGCTGGGGTGAGGACACTGAAGCTTTCTTT	CASSPGWGEDTEAFF
TRBD2	TRBV7-2	TRBJ2-7	16	.	TGTGCCAGCAGCTTATCAGGGACTAGCGTCTCCTACGAGCAGTACTTC	CASSLSGTSVSYEQYF
TRBD2	TRBV4-1	TRBJ2-7	17	.	TGCGCCAGCAGCCTCGGGGGACTAGCGGGAGGTTCCTACGAGCAGTACTTC	CASSLGGLAGGSYEQYF
.	TRBV25-1	TRBJ2-5	15	few	TGTGCCAGCAGTGAATATAGGGTCAGGGAGGAGACCCAGTACTTC	CASSEYRVREETQYF
TRBD1	TRBV11-2	TRBJ2-7	13	.	TGTACCAGCAGATTAACAGGGGCCCACGAGCAGTACTTC	CTSRLTGAHEQYF
TRBD2	TRBV10-3	TRBJ2-1	18	.	TGTGCCATCAGTGAGCCGAGTGGGGCCCGGGCTAGCGGGGCTGAGCAGTTCTTC	CAISEPSGARASGAEQFF
TRBD2	TRBV6-5	TRBJ2-3	15	.	TGTGCCAGCAGTTACGACGGGGGGGAGGCAGATACGCAGTATTTT	CASSYDGGEADTQYF
TRBD1	TRBV11-2	TRBJ2-7	13	.	TGTGCCAGCGCAAGGGGGCCTGCCTACGAGCAGTACTTC	CASARGPAYEQYF
TRBD2	TRBV20-1	TRBJ2-5	13	.	TGCAGTGCTATGGGACTAGCTGTAGAGACCCAGTACTTC	CSAMGLAVETQYF
.	TRBV20-1	TRBJ1-4	14	few	TGCAGTGCTAGTATTCGGGGTTTAAATGAAAAACTGTTTTTT	CSASIRGLNEKLFF
TRBD1	TRBV10-3	TRBJ1-1	14	few	TGTGCCATCACTCCGACAGGGCCGAACACTGAAGCTTTCTTT	CAITPTGPNTEAFF
.	TRBV5-1	TRBJ1-4	13	.	TGCGCCAGCAGCTCGGATAGTTTAGAACAACTGTTTTTT	CASSSDSLEQLFF
.	TRBV29-1	TRBJ2-1	10	few	TGCAGCTCTCTTCGCGATGAGCAGTTCTTC	CSSLRDEQFF
TRBD2	TRBV7-2	TRBJ2-7	13	.	TGTGCCAGCAGACCAGCGGGGGAGAGCGAGCAGTACTTC	CASRPAGESEQYF
.	TRBV29-1	TRBJ1-1	12	.	TGCAGCGTTGGTGAGTTGAACACTGAAGCTTTCTTT	CSVGELNTEAFF
.	TRBV20-1	TRBJ1-1	12	.	TGCAGTGCCACCAGTCGGCAGGCTGAAGCTTTCTTT	CSATSRQAEAFF
.	TRBV9	TRBJ2-5	14	.	TGTGCCAGCAGCGCACCCGGGCAGAGCTCCGTGCAGTACTTC	CASSAPGQSSVQYF
.	TRBV7-2	TRBJ2-1	16	.	TGTGCCAGCAGCATGAAACTAGCCCACGTTCCCAATGAGCAGTTCTTC	CASSMKLAHVPNEQFF
TRBD2	TRBV28	TRBJ2-7	14	.	TGTGCCAGCAGTCCTAGCGGGAGGGCCCACGAGCAGTACTTC	CASSPSGRAHEQYF
TRBD1	TRBV2	TRBJ1-1	13	.	TGTGCCATCGAGACAGGGACGAACACTGAAGCTTTCTTT	CAIETGTNTEAFF
TRBD2	TRBV5-1	TRBJ2-3	15	.	TGCGCCAGCAGCTTGGATGGGGGGGTCGAAGATACGCAGTATTTT	CASSLDGGVEDTQYF
.	TRBV9	TRBJ1-2	14	.	TGTGCCAGCAGCGTAGAAGGGACTTCCTATGGCTACACCTTC	CASSVEGTSYGYTF
.	TRBV29-1	TRBJ2-6	13	few	TGCAGCGCCGGGGTCTCTGGGGCCAACGTCCTGACTTTC	CSAGVSGANVLTF
.	TRBV5-4	TRBJ2-3	15	few	TGTGCCAGCAGCCCCGTCGGGAAGGAGACAGATACGCAGTATTTT	CASSPVGKETDTQYF
TRBD2	TRBV29-1	TRBJ2-1	15	few	TGCAGCGTTGAAGAGGCTAGCGGTATAAACAATGAGCAGTTCTTC	CSVEEASGINNEQFF
TRBD2	TRBV14	TRBJ2-7	17	.	TGTGCCAGCAGCCGATCCGGGGTTGGCGGGAGCTCCTACGAGCAGTACTTC	CASSRSGVGGSSYEQYF
TRBD2	TRBV29-1	TRBJ2-1	16	few	TGCAGCGTTGAAACGGGCGGGGGGAGCTCCTACAATGAGCAGTTCTTC	CSVETGGGSSYNEQFF
.	TRBV12-5	TRBJ2-4	21	.	TGTGCTAGTGGTTTGGTACTGGTGCGTGGGGAGGAGGAGGTAGCCAAAAACATTCAGTACTTC	CASGLVLVRGEEEVAKNIQYF
TRBD2	TRBV20-1	TRBJ2-3	17	few	TGCAGTGCTAGGGTCTTGACTAGCGGTGAGTACACAGATACGCAGTATTTT	CSARVLTSGEYTDTQYF
TRBD2	TRBV11-2	TRBJ2-7	16	.	TGTGCCAGCAGCTTAGTTTCCGCGGGGGGCAACTACGAGCAGTACTTC	CASSLVSAGGNYEQYF
TRBD2	TRBV7-9	TRBJ2-1	16	.	TGTGCCAGCGGCACTCGAGCGGGAAATTCCTACAATGAGCAGTTCTTC	CASGTRAGNSYNEQFF
.	TRBV5-6	TRBJ2-6	11	.	TGTGCCAGCAGCTTAGCCAACGTCCTGACTTTC	CASSLANVLTF
.	TRBV29-1	TRBJ2-3	13	.	TGCAGCGTTGTAGGTAGGGCGAAAGATACGCAGTATTTT	CSVVGRAKDTQYF
TRBD2	TRBV6-5	TRBJ2-1	17	.	TGTGCCAGCAGTTACAATAATGGAGCGGGAGAGGGAAATGAGCAGTTCTTC	CASSYNNGAGEGNEQFF
TRBD2	TRBV18	TRBJ2-6	20	.	TGTGCCAGCTCACCGCTAGCGGGAGGTCCTGTGCTCTCTGGGGCCAACGTCCTGACTTTC	CASSPLAGGPVLSGANVLTF
TRBD1	TRBV6-1	TRBJ2-1	16	.	TGTGCCGTACCCACAACTGGACAGGGGACCTACAATGAGCAGTTCTTC	CAVPTTGQGTYNEQFF
TRBD2	TRBV7-2	TRBJ2-7	16	few	TGTGCCAGCAGCGTCATGACTAGCGGGGGCCGCTACGAGCAGTACTTC	CASSVMTSGGRYEQYF
.	TRBV7-9	TRBJ2-5	14	.	TGTGCCAGCAGCTTAGCGCGCCCGTGGGAGACCCAGTACTTC	CASSLARPWETQYF
.	TRBV27	TRBJ1-2	13	.	TGTGCCAGCAGTTTAGCAGGGTTCGATGGCTACACCTTC	CASSLAGFDGYTF
.	TRBV28	TRBJ2-5	13	.	TGTGCCAGCACAAGACAGAGCCAAGAGACCCAGTACTTC	CASTRQSQETQYF